This T cell receptor beta chain appears in the sequencing data of a study of blood T cells in healthy people across ages. Overall study results and limits: TCR beta diversity was tightly associated with the proportion of naive T cells.

PBMCs, at least 7 million per sample, were isolated. PCR was performed a second time for about 7 to 12 cycles using a sample-barcoded 5' primer and a J-beta primer mix. A tag from a template-switch adaptor with 12 random nucleotides marked each cDNA molecule. One entry per CDR3 protein results from TCRdb running MiXCR on the 5' RACE reads. The sample holds about 700,000 distinct CDR3 sequences, about a third seen once. This clonotype was detected many times. Its target is unknown. Germline CDR1 is SGHTA and CDR2 is FQGNSA. The ends were cut back, 2 bases at V and 5 bases at J, with 17 bases in the middle. The CDR3 sequence is 16 residues long.

This receptor was taken from a woman over 75 in good health. The sequencing input was blood. The rearrangement joins TRBV7-2 to TRBJ2-3, with D unclear. The CDR3 DNA reads as TGTGCCAGCAGCTTAAGGCTAACCCTTCTCGTAGATACGCAGTATTTT. Its protein product is CASSLRLTLLVDTQYF.